The entry below gives a single T cell receptor (beta chain) sequence along with its context. V was clipped by 0 bases and J by 6 bases; unmatched bases: 9. This CDR3 comprises 17 residues. Germline V gene sequence: CDR1 SGHNT, CDR2 YENEEA. The protocol was immunoSEQ multiplex PCR, while the TCRdb copy is restricted to in-frame clones and leaves out a portion. The sample records some 150,000 clones, around 90% being singletons. The sample comes from a study of blood T cell repertoires in COVID-19. Study at large: The cDNA or gDNA used as material had been derived from T cells, B-cell-depleted T cells, or PBMCs.

The source of this sequence is a woman aged 60-70 years with acute or convalescent COVID-19. Sequencing was performed on peripheral blood. The chain employs TRBV11-3 and TRBJ2-1; 9 bases line up with TRBD1. CDR3 coding DNA: TGTGCCAGCAGCTTAGAGGGAGGGGGACAGGGAATCAATGAGCAGTTCTTC. Amino acid sequence: CASSLEGGGQGINEQFF. Complete variable domain (other parts from reference TRBV11-3 and TRBJ2-1): EAGVVQSPRYKIIEKKQPVAFWCNPISGHNTLYWYLQNLGQGPELLIRYENEEAVDDSQLPKDRFSAERLKGVDSTLKIQPAELGDSAVYLCASSLEGGGQGINEQFFGPGTRLTVL.